The source of this T cell receptor (beta chain) is a study of blood T cells in healthy people across ages. There are 14 residues in the CDR3. The germline CDR1 and CDR2 sequences are SGHAT and FQNNGV. The V end lost 3 bases, the J end lost 4 bases, and 12 bases lay between the germline ends. The authors ran a second PCR of about 6 to 11 cycles using a sample-barcoded 5' primer and a J-beta primer mix. TCRdb itself ran the 5' RACE reads through MiXCR, one entry per CDR3 protein. The sample has about 1 million distinct CDR3 sequences; approximately 26% are singletons. The same sample was also used in a study of T cells of mothers and their children. From that paper: A few mothers and their six children, all healthy Caucasians, donated. In each mother, TCR beta CDR3 reads exceeded 10 million; in each child, they numbered approximately 3 million. Related mother-child pairs showed slightly higher but non-significant overlap than unrelated pairs.

This TCR came from a girl aged 2-10 years in good health. The material sequenced was blood. This sequence joins TRBV11-2 and TRBJ2-5; possible D gene TRBD1, 5 bases. CDR3 sequence (DNA): TGTGCCAGCAGCTTGACAGTTAGTCTAGAGACCCAGTACTTC. Translating it yields CASSLTVSLETQYF.